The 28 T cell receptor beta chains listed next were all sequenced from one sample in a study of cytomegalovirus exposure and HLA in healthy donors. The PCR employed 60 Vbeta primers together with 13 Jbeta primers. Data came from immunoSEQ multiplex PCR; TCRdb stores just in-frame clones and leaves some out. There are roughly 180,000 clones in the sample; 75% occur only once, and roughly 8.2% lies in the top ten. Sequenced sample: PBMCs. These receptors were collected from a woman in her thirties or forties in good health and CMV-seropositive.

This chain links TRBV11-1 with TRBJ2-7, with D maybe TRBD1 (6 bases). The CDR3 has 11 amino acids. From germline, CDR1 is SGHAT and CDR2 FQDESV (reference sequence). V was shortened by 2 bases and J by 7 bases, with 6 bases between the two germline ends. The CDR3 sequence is CASSLRGEQYF. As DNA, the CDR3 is TGTGCCAGCAGCTTAAGGGGGGAGCAGTACTTC.

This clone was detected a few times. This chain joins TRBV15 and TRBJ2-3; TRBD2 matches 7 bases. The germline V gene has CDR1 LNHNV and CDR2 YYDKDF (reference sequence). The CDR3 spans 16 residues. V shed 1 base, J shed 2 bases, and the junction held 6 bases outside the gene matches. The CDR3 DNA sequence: TGTGCCACCAGCAGAGTGGCTAGCGGTCACACAGATACGCAGTATTTT. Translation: CATSRVASGHTDTQYF. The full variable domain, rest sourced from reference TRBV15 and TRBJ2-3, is DAMVIQNPRYQVTQFGKPVTLSCSQTLNHNVMYWYQQKSSQAPKLLFHYYDKDFNNEADTPDNFQSRRPNTSFCFLDIRSPGLGDTAMYLCATSRVASGHTDTQYFGPGTRLTVL.

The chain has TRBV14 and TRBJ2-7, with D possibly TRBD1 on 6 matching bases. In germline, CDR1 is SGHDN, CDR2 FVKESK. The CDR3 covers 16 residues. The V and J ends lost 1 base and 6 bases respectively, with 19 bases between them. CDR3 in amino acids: CASSQVMVGAQGEQYF. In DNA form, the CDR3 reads TGTGCCAGCAGCCAAGTTATGGTAGGGGCACAGGGCGAGCAGTACTTC.

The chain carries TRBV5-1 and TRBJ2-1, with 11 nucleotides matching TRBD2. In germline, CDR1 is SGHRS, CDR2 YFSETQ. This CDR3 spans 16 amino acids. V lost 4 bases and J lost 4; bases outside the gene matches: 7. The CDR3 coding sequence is TGCGCCAGCAGCATCATCACTAGCGGGAGATACAATGAGCAGTTCTTC. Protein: CASSIITSGRYNEQFF.

CDR3 sequence: CASSSPGTANYGYTF. The DNA of the CDR3 is TGTGCCAGCAGTTCCCCGGGGACAGCTAACTATGGCTACACCTTC. The chain employs TRBV28 and TRBJ1-2, with 7 bases fitting TRBD1. The V segment lost 4 bases and the J segment 0 bases; nucleotides outside the gene matches: 5. CDR3 size: 15 residues. Germline CDR1 reads MDHEN; CDR2 reads SYDVKM.

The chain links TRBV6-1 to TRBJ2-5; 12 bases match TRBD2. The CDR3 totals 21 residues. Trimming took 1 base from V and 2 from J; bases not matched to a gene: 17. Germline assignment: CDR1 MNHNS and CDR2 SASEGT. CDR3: CASSEVPLRLAGVVLQETQYF. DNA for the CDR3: TGTGCCAGCAGTGAAGTTCCCCTCAGACTAGCGGGAGTGGTCTTGCAAGAGACCCAGTACTTC.

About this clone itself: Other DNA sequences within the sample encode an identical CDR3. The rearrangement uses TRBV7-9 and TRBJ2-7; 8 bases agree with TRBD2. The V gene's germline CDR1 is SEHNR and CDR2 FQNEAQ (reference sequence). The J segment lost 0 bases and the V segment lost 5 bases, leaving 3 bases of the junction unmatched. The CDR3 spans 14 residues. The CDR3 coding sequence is TGTGCCAGCAGCCTAAGCGGGGGCTCCTACGAGCAGTACTTC. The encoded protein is CASSLSGGSYEQYF.

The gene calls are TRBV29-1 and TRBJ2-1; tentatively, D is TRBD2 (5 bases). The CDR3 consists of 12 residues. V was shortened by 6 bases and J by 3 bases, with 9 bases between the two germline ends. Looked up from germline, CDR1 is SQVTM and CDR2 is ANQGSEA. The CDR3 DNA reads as TGCAGCGTAAATCGGGACTACAATGAGCAGTTCTTC. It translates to CSVNRDYNEQFF.

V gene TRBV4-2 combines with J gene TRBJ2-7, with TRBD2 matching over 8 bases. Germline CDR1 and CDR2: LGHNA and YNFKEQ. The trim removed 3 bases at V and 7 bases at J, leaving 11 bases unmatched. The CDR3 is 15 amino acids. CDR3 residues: CASSQLAGGVWEQYF. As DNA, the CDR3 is TGTGCCAGCAGCCAGTTGGCGGGAGGCGTGTGGGAGCAGTACTTC.

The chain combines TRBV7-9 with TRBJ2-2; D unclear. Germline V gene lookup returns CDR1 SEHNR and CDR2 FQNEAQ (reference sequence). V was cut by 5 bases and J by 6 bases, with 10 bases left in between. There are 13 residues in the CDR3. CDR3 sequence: CASSRSASGELFF. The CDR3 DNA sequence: TGTGCCAGCAGCCGGTCCGCCTCCGGGGAGCTGTTTTTT.

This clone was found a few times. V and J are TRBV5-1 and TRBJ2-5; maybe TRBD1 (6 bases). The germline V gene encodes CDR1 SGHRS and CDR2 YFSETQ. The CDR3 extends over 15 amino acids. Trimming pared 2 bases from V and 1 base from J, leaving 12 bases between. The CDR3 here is CASSLTGPLQETQYF. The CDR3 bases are TGCGCCAGCAGCTTAACAGGGCCACTCCAAGAGACCCAGTACTTC.

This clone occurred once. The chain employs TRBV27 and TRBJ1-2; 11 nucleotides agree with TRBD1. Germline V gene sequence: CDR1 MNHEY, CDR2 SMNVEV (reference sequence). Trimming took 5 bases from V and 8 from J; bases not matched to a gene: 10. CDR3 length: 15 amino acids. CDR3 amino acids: CASSARTGGLGGYTF. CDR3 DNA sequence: TGTGCCAGCAGTGCCCGGACAGGGGGCCTTGGGGGCTACACCTTC.

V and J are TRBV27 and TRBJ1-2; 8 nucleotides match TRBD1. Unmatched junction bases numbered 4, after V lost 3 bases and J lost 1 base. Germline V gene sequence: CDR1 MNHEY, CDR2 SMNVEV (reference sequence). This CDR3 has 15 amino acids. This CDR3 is CASSFTGGFNYGYTF. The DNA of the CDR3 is TGTGCCAGCAGTTTTACAGGGGGTTTTAACTATGGCTACACCTTC.

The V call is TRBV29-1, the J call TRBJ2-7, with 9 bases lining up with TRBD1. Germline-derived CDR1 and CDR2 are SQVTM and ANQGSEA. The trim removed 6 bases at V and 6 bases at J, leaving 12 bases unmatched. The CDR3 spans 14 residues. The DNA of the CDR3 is TGCAGCGTAGCGGCCGGGACAGGGAGTTTCGAGCAGTACTTC. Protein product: CSVAAGTGSFEQYF.

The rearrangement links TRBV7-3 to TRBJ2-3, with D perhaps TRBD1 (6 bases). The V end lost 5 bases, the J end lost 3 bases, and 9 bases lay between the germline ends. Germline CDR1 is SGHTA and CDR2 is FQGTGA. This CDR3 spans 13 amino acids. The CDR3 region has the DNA TGTGCCAGCAGCGGGGACAATACAGATACGCAGTATTTT. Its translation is CASSGDNTDTQYF.

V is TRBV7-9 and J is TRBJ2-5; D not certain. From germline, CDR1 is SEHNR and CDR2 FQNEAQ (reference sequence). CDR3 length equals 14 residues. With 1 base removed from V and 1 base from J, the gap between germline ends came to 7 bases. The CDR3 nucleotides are TGTGCCAGCAGCTTAGTACAGACCCAAGAGACCCAGTACTTC. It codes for CASSLVQTQETQYF.

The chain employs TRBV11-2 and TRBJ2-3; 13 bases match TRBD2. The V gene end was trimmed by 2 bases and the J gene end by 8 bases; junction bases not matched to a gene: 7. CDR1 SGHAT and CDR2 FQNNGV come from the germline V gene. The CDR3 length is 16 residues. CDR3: CASSLTGGLAGSTQYF. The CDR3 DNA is TGTGCCAGCAGCTTAACCGGGGGACTAGCGGGGTCTACGCAGTATTTT. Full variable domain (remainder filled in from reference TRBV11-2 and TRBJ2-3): EAGVAQSPRYKIIEKRQSVAFWCNPISGHATLYWYQQILGQGPKLLIQFQNNGVVDDSQLPKDRFSAERLKGVDSTLKIQPAKLEDSAVYLCASSLTGGLAGSTQYFGPGTRLTVL.

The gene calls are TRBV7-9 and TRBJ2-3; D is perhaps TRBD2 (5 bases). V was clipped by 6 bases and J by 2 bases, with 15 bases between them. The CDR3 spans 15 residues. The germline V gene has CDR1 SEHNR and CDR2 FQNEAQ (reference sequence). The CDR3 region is CASSKSTSFTDTQYF. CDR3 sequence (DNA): TGTGCCAGCAGTAAGAGTACTAGTTTCACAGATACGCAGTATTTT.

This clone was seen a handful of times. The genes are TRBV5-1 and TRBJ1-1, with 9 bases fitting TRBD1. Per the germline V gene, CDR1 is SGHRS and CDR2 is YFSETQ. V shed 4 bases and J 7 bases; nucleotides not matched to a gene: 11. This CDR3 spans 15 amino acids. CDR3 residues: CASSRLGTGPLEAFF. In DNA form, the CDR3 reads TGCGCCAGCAGCCGGTTGGGGACAGGGCCCCTTGAAGCTTTCTTT.

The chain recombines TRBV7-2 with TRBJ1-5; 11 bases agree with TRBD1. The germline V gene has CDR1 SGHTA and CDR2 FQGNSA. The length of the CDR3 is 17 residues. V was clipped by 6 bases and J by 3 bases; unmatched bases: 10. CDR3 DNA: TGTGCCAGCAGAGACCGGGACAGGGGGGCTGCCAATCAGCCCCAGCATTTT. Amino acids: CASRDRDRGAANQPQHF.

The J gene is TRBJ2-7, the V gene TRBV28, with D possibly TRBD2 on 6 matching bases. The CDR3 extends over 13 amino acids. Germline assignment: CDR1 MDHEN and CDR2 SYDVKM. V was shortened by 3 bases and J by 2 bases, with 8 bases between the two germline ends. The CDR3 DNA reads TGTGCCAGCAGTTTCCGGGGGACCTACGAGCAGTACTTC. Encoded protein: CASSFRGTYEQYF. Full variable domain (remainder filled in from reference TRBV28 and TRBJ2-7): DVKVTQSSRYLVKRTGEKVFLECVQDMDHENMFWYRQDPGLGLRLIYFSYDVKMKEKGDIPEGYSVSREKKERFSLILESASTNQTSMYLCASSFRGTYEQYFGPGTRLTVT.

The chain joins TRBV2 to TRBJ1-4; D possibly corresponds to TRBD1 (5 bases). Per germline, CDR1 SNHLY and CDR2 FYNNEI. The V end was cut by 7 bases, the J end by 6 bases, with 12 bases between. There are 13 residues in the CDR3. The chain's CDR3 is CASNMGLDEKLFF. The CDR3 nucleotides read TGTGCCAGCAACATGGGACTGGATGAAAAACTGTTTTTT.

CDR3 in amino acids: CASRGPGYGYTF. DNA of the CDR3: TGTGCCAGCAGGGGGCCGGGCTATGGCTACACCTTC. This rearrangement joins TRBV28 to TRBJ1-2; tentatively, D is TRBD1 (5 bases). The CDR3 is 12 residues long. V shed 6 bases and J shed 4 bases, with 9 bases lying between them. CDR1 is MDHEN and CDR2 is SYDVKM in the germline V gene.

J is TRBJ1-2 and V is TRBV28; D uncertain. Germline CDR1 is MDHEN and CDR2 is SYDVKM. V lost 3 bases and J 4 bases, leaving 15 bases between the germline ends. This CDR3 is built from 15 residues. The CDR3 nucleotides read TGTGCCAGCAGTTTTGGCGGGGATCGGAGCTATGGCTACACCTTC. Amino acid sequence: CASSFGGDRSYGYTF.

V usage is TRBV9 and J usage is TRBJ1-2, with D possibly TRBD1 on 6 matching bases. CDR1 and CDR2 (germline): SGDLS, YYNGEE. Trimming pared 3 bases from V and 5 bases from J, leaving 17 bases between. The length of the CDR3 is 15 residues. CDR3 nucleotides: TGTGCCAGCAGCGGGATGGACAGCAGCAATTATGGCTACACCTTC. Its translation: CASSGMDSSNYGYTF.

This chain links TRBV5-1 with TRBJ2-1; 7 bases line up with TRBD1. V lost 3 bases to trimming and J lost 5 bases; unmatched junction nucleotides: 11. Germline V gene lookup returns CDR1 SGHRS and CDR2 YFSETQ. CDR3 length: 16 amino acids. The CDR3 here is CASSSPGQSRDNEQFF. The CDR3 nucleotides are TGCGCCAGCAGCTCCCCGGGACAGAGTAGGGACAATGAGCAGTTCTTC.

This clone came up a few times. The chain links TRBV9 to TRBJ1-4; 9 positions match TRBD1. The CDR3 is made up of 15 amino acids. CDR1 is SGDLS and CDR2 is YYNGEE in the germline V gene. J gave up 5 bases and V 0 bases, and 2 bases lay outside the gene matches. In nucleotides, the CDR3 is TGTGCCAGCAGCGTAGTAGGACAGGGGAATGAAAAACTGTTTTTT. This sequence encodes CASSVVGQGNEKLFF.

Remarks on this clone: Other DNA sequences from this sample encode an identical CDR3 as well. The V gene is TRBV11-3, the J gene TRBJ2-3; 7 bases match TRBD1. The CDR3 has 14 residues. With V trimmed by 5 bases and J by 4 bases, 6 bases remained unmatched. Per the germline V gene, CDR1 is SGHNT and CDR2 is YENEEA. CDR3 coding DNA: TGTGCCAGCAGCCCCGGACAGGCCTCAGATACGCAGTATTTT. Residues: CASSPGQASDTQYF.